Only a few counts were recorded for the clone carrying this TCR beta chain. TCRdb recomputed calls from the 5' RACE reads with MiXCR, one row per CDR3 protein. In the table there are about 690,000 distinct CDR3 sequences, around 21% of which are singletons. The data were obtained in a study of identical twins. The CDR3 totals 12 residues. With 3 bases removed from V and 6 bases from J, the gap between germline ends came to 9 bases. Germline V gene data show CDR1 as DFQATT and CDR2 as SNEGSKA (reference sequence). This sample was shared with a second study, whose subject was T cells expressing NK-cell markers.

What was sequenced was PBMCs. This clonotype originated in a woman aged 18-29 years in good health. The gene calls are TRBV20-1 and TRBJ2-1; perhaps TRBD2 as D (5 bases). The CDR3 loop reads CSARVATNEQFF. The CDR3 DNA follows: TGCAGTGCTAGGGTAGCGACCAATGAGCAGTTCTTC.